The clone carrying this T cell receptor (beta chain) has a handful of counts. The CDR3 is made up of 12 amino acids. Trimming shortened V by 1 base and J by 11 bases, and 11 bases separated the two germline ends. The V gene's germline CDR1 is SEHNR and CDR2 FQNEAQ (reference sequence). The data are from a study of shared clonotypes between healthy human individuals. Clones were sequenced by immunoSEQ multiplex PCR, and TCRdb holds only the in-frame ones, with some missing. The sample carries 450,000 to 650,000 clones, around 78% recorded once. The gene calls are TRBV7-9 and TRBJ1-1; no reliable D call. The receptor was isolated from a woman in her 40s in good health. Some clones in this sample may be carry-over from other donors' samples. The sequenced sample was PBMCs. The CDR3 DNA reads TGTGCCAGCAGCTTAGGTGGGGTAGTGGCTTTCTTT. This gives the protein CASSLGGVVAFF. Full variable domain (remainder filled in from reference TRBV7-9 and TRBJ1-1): DTGVSQNPRHKITKRGQNVTFRCDPISEHNRLYWYRQTLGQGPEFLTYFQNEAQLEKSRLLSDRFSAERPKGSFSTLEIQRTEQGDSAMYLCASSLGGVVAFFGQGTRLTVV.